This T cell receptor beta chain was identified during a study of cytomegalovirus exposure and HLA in healthy donors. Study summary: Some 85 million unique TCRs from HLA-typed donors were held in an early data release. General study findings and limits: Sequencing likely caused a cluster of highly shared sequence variants.

The PCR contained 60 Vbeta and 13 Jbeta primers. Repertoires were generated with immunoSEQ multiplex PCR, while TCRdb's copy carries only in-frame clones and drops some. The sample records approximately 170,000 clones, 71% being singletons. Trimming took 3 bases from V and 6 from J; bases not matched to a gene: 5. The CDR3 totals 15 residues. Germline CDR1 is PRHDT and CDR2 is FYEKMQ (reference sequence). Comment on this clone: Its antigen remains unidentified.

Sequencing used PBMCs. This chain links TRBV13 with TRBJ1-2; 12 positions match TRBD1. This receptor was identified in a girl aged 5-17 years in good health and CMV-seronegative. CDR3 loop: CASSLSGTGGHGYTF. CDR3 nucleotide sequence: TGTGCCAGCAGCTTGTCCGGGACAGGGGGCCATGGCTACACCTTC.